The source of this TCR beta chain is a study of blood T cell repertoires in COVID-19 (TCRdb year 2020). About the full investigation: The collaborator samples originated in the United States, Italy and Spain and spanned the acute and convalescent phases of COVID-19. The prospective study material was composed of cDNA or gDNA derived from T cells, B-cell-depleted T cells, or PBMCs. Deeply sampled blood TCRbeta repertoires from subjects exposed to, actively infected with, or recovered from COVID-19 were included in the dataset. The repertoires were released in a freely available public database intended as a resource for research on the immune response to SARS-CoV-2. Samples were obtained from the ongoing ImmuneRACE study (first 160 participants) and from about 1,300 subjects provided by 6 global collaborators. Nearly every sample came with metadata listing a de-identified subject ID, COVID-19 status, age in years and sex. Where available, HLA class I and class II types were obtained from metadata supplied by the sample provider rather than from assay-based typing. Overall study outcomes, separate from this receptor: How much clinical and demographic metadata was included differed by source and by participant, and the metadata was provided uncurated.

The CDR3 runs 12 residues from the cysteine to the phenylalanine. Only the CDR3 portion is preserved as DNA: 36 bases, with reading frame beginning at the first base. CDR1 and CDR2, per the germline V gene, are ENHRY and SYGVKD. V is clipped by 10 bases and J by 5 bases, and the sequence between their germline boundaries is 15 bases long. At one collaborating source in Seattle, patients were enrolled during active infection and were followed longitudinally through the course of disease. The collaborating institutions used their own protocols to collect whole blood in K2EDTA tubes. Collaborator samples were shipped for TCRbeta analysis as frozen whole blood, isolated PBMCs, or DNA extracted from either sample type. The immunoSEQ Assay, a bias-controlled multiplex PCR, was used to amplify TCRbeta CDR3 regions from genomic DNA. From the authors' description of their analysis: The number of nucleated cells in each sample was estimated from the amplification of reference gene primers within the assay. To quantify the absolute abundance of each unique TCRbeta CDR3 rearrangement, sequence reads were collapsed and filtered. Productive Simpson clonality was computed per sample as the square root of Simpson's diversity index over productive rearrangements. Held by TCRdb, this immuneACCESS table contains in-frame sequences only and omits some clones. Under half of the omission traces to an unresolved V gene where checked; the cause of the rest is unknown. For V, J and clone size, that table is used; D and trimming come from the DNA. The sample table holds under 200,000 clones, of which around 84% were seen once. More than 14% of the sample is held by the ten biggest clonotypes.

Worth noting for this clone: The specificity of this receptor is unknown. Base qualities were left out, and no much larger clone turns up one base away.

The source of this sequence is a woman in her 70s with COVID-19, enrolled during active disease. The sequence links TRBV10-3 to TRBJ2-7; the D region possibly corresponds to TRBD2 (6 bases align). The sample comprised peripheral blood. The DNA sequence reads TGTGCCACCCTGGGGGGAAGACACGAGCAGTACTTC. Protein translation: CATLGGRHEQYF.